One T cell receptor beta chain is described in this entry. This clonotype showed up just a few times. What antigen it recognizes has not been identified. Base quality data are lacking; no much larger clone is found one base away. This record comes from a study of glioma-infiltrating T cells (dated by TCRdb to the mid-2010s). Regarding the complete study: Sequencing of TCR alpha- and beta-chain repertoires was performed on glioma tissue, on non-neoplastic brain tissue, and on matched peripheral blood mononuclear cells. To measure divergence between tissue and blood T-cell populations, each tissue-infiltrating repertoire was compared with the peripheral blood repertoire of the same patient. The paired cohort was made up of three low-grade glioma patients, 8 or 9 primary glioblastoma patients and three non-glioma patients who contributed non-neoplastic brain tissue. The paper's findings and limits, for the study overall: Group comparisons rested on small numbers: three non-neoplastic, three low-grade glioma and about 8 glioblastoma patients. In non-neoplastic patients, VJ-independent divergence between tissue and blood fell below expectation, whereas in all gliomas, and especially in low-grade gliomas, the divergence rose above expectation. Very few CDR3 sequences were shared between tissue and blood, attributed to high CDR3 diversity and limited sampling.

The cysteine opens and the phenylalanine closes a CDR3 of 13 amino acids. Only the CDR3 portion is preserved as DNA: 39 bases, with reading frame beginning at the first base. V is shortened by 5 bases, J by 7 bases, and the region joining them spans 12 bases. The germline V gene specifies ENHRY as CDR1 and SYGVKD as CDR2. TCR alpha and beta CDR3 regions were amplified with the iRepertoire nested amplicon-rescue multiplex PCR (arm-PCR) platform from RNA. The input for one-step reverse transcription and amplification was roughly 95-400 ng of tissue mRNA or PBMC total RNA. Following bead purification, Illumina adapters were added by a secondary multiplex PCR, and the libraries were gel-purified between 200 and 400 bp. Demultiplexing relied on internal 6-nucleotide barcodes carried by the libraries. Sequencing of the libraries was done on an Illumina MiSeq using 2x220 or 2x250 nucleotide paired-end reads. The source study handled its data this way. FLASH 1.2.11 was used to merge paired reads, and BWA-MEM then aligned the reads to the GRCh37 human genome before TRA and TRB reads were extracted. V and J assignment used an IMGT-derived reference of cassette sequences and CDR3 motifs that included pseudogenes. Reads were translated in three frames, and productive CDR3s were defined by a C…FGXG motif without stop codons. Clonotypes were defined as unique combinations of V-J cassette pair and CDR3 amino acid sequence. Reads were filtered by Hamming distance, thresholded by each sample's sequence error rate in mapped regions. TCRdb itself trimmed the public reads at Q25 with fastp, ran MiXCR and retained productive beta chains. Entries that share a CDR3 protein sequence are merged under the most common genes and DNA. TCRdb's processing, not the authors' own work, is the source of the V and J calls. This sample lists 85,000 to 110,000 distinct CDR3 sequences; about 30% were detected once. Together, the top ten hold 44% of the sample.

The rearranged chain carries TRBV10-3 and TRBJ2-1, with the D segment identity uncertain. The sequenced material came from glioma tissue, nonneoplastic brain tissue, or PBMCs (not recorded which). This clonotype was obtained from a human donor with low-grade glioma or glioblastoma, undergoing nonglioma brain surgery, or in good health (not recorded which). CDR3 loop: CAISQLTANEQFF. The sequenced DNA: TGTGCCATCAGTCAATTAACAGCAAATGAGCAGTTCTTC.